This T cell receptor (beta chain) came from a study of T cell repertoires in cytomegalovirus infection. Germline CDR1 SGHVS, CDR2 FNYEAQ. The CDR3 runs 14 residues. V gave up 2 bases and J gave up 5 bases, with 12 bases separating them. MiXCR was run by TCRdb on the reads, yielding one entry per CDR3 protein. The sample carries approximately 700,000 distinct CDR3 sequences, roughly a third recorded once. The sample comprised PBMCs. The sequence came from a human donor in good health (CMV status not recorded). Some clones in this sample may be carry-over from other donors' samples. This chain links TRBV7-6 with TRBJ1-2; D not certain. The chain's CDR3 is CASSLLEGLYGYTF. DNA of the CDR3: TGTGCCAGCAGCTTACTTGAAGGGCTGTATGGCTACACCTTC.